The present entry profiles one TCR beta chain with its context. The sample holds one count of this clone. The antigen this receptor binds is unknown. Base qualities are not provided; no much larger clone lies one nucleotide away. The trial excluded patients who had a history of autoimmune disease or who were on systemic immunosuppression. In every dose cohort, peripheral blood was drawn for TCR sequencing at baseline, cycle 4 day 1, and cycle 7 day 1. Samples came from an open-label, multicenter, first-in-human phase I dose-escalation trial of ivuxolimab. Adults with locally advanced or metastatic melanoma, renal cell carcinoma, hepatocellular carcinoma or head and neck squamous cell carcinoma were enrolled in the trial. Before TCR sequencing, CD4+ T cells and CD8+ T cells were sorted from peripheral blood as separate populations. The data were taken from a study of OX40 agonist ivuxolimab in advanced cancers. For the study in its entirety: Ivuxolimab was a fully human IgG2 agonistic monoclonal antibody targeting the costimulatory receptor OX40 (CD134). A male proportion of roughly 80% and a mean age of 60 years, ranging from about 20 to 85, were recorded for the dose-escalation cohort. Three dose-escalation patients achieved partial responses, one with hepatocellular carcinoma and two with cutaneous melanoma. Patients were allowed to have had prior anti-PD-1, anti-PD-L1 or anti-CTLA-4 therapy, and 40% of the dose-escalation patients had been treated with checkpoint inhibitors. Intravenous ivuxolimab was administered to patients every 2 weeks at six dose levels: 0.01, 0.1, 0.3, 1.5, 3 and 10 mg/kg. Peripheral TCRbeta sequencing was intended to test whether TCR sequence diversity was altered and clonal T-cell expansion was caused by ivuxolimab. Of the approximately 53 patients in dose escalation, 19 had hepatocellular carcinoma, some 15 had melanoma, 9 had renal cell carcinoma and 9 had head and neck cancer. The paper describes the monotherapy dose-escalation part (N of about 54 patients) of the phase I trial of ivuxolimab. What the authors observed across the whole study: Clonal expansion of both CD4+ and CD8+ blood T cells was observed from baseline to week 6 at doses 0.1 to 3.0 mg/kg. Low levels of normalized T-cell clonal expansion were also seen in some patients who did not respond. After ivuxolimab, more expanded clones were found on average in CD8+ T cells than in CD4+ T cells. Partial responders in the 0.1-3.0 mg/kg groups had among the lowest normalized peripheral clonal expansion, especially among CD8+ T cells. The antigen specificity of the peripheral T cells that underwent clonal expansion was not determined.

Genomic DNA was extracted from sorted cells for sequencing of the TCRbeta CDR3 region. The immunoSEQ Assay was used for sequencing of TCRbeta CDR3 regions. TCRdb stores this immuneACCESS table with in-frame sequences only. Part of the clones is absent; in the studies checked, under half of the shortfall reflects unresolved V genes, and no reason is known for the rest. The sample data list 99,000 or so clones, and around 92% of these were observed just once. Over 0.2% of the sample belongs to the ten largest clones. Between the V and J ends, shortened by 2 bases and 8 bases respectively, the junction contains 13 bases. CDR1 and CDR2 were assigned from the germline V gene as MDHEN and SYDVKM. The CDR3 measures 15 amino acids from cysteine to phenylalanine. Only CDR3 DNA remains: 45 bases, in frame from the first base.

The clonotype was recovered from an adult with an advanced solid tumor such as melanoma, head and neck, liver or kidney cancer. This specimen was CD4+ or CD8+ T cells sorted from blood, taken in a trial of the OX40 agonist ivuxolimab. The chain couples TRBV28 to TRBJ1-6; the best D guess is TRBD1, with 5 bases matching. The nucleotides are TGTGCCAGCAGTTTAGGACAACTCAAGGATTCACCCCTCCACTTT. Its product reads: CASSLGQLKDSPLHF.